The rows below give T cell receptor beta chains drawn from one sample of a study of long-term antiretroviral therapy in people with HIV. Produced via immunoSEQ multiplex PCR; TCRdb's table is partial and in-frame only. The sample has about 36,000 clones; 75% to 85% are singletons. The specimen was unsorted PBMCs, collected 3.4 years after starting antiretroviral therapy. The receptors come from a man in his thirties or forties with HIV. Each CDR3 is given with its conserved first and last residue. Each record gives: clone size, V gene, J gene, D gene, CDR3 protein, CDR3 DNA. The D gene is left open where the match is weak. The listing skips clone size in some rows; elsewhere it reads once, few, many or a size class.

-	TRBV5-1	TRBJ2-7	TRBD2	CASSLGLAAYYEQYF	TGCGCCAGCAGCTTGGGACTAGCGGCCTACTACGAGCAGTACTTC
-	TRBV7-2	TRBJ2-7	-	CASSLGDEQYF	TGTGCCAGCAGCTTAGGGGACGAGCAGTACTTC
few	TRBV21-1	TRBJ1-1	-	CASSKGNTEAFF	TGTGCCAGCAGCAAAGGGAACACTGAAGCTTTCTTT
-	TRBV30	TRBJ2-3	-	CACGETTDTQYF	TGTGCCTGCGGGGAAACCACAGATACGCAGTATTTT
-	TRBV5-1	TRBJ1-2	TRBD1	CASSPGTAAANYGYTF	TGCGCCAGCAGCCCAGGGACAGCGGCGGCTAACTATGGCTACACCTTC
-	TRBV9	TRBJ2-7	-	CASSPGQSHEQYF	TGTGCCAGCAGCCCAGGACAGTCCCACGAGCAGTACTTC
-	TRBV10-2	TRBJ2-6	-	CASSESGEYDVLTF	TGCGCCAGCAGTGAGTCAGGGGAGTACGACGTCCTGACTTTC
-	TRBV28	TRBJ2-2	-	CASSRQGNTGELFF	TGTGCCAGCAGTAGGCAGGGGAACACCGGGGAGCTGTTTTTT
-	TRBV18	TRBJ2-7	-	CASSQGSSSYEQYF	TGTGCCAGCTCTCAGGGCAGTAGCTCCTACGAGCAGTACTTC
-	TRBV7-2	TRBJ1-1	-	CASSYSELAFF	TGTGCCAGCAGCTACTCCGAGCTAGCTTTCTTT